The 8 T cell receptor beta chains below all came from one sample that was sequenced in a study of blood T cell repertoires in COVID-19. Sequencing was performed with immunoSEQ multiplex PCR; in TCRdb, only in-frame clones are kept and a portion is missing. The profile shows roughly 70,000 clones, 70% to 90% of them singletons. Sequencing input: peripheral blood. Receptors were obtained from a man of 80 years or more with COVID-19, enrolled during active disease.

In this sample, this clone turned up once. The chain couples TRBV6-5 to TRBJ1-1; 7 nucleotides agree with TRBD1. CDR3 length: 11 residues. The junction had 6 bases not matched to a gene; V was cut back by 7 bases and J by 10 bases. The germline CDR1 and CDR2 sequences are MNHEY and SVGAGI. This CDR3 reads CASTDDRVAFF. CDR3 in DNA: TGTGCCAGCACCGACGACAGGGTAGCTTTCTTT.

The CDR3 DNA sequence: TGTGCCAGTAGTCCTTCGGGGCAGCCCCAGCATTTT. It codes for CASSPSGQPQHF. The chain uses TRBV19 and TRBJ1-5; D unresolved. V lost 5 bases to trimming and J lost 7 bases, with 9 bases between them. There are 12 residues in the CDR3. CDR1 and CDR2 from the germline V gene are LNHDA and SQIVND (reference sequence). Together with reference TRBV19 and TRBJ1-5, the CDR3 gives the full variable domain: DGGITQSPKYLFRKEGQNVTLSCEQNLNHDAMYWYRQDPGQGLRLIYYSQIVNDFQKGDIAEGYSVSREKKESFPLTVTSAQKNPTAFYLCASSPSGQPQHFGDGTRLSIL.

The CDR3 reads CASSVDPRGTDTQYF. DNA for the CDR3: TGTGCCAGCAGCGTAGATCCGCGGGGCACAGATACGCAGTATTTT. The chain employs TRBV9 and TRBJ2-3; weak D call: TRBD2 (5 bases). From germline, CDR1 is SGDLS and CDR2 YYNGEE. Between the trimmed V and J ends, which lost 0 bases and 1 base, there was a span of 9 bases. CDR3 length: 15 amino acids.

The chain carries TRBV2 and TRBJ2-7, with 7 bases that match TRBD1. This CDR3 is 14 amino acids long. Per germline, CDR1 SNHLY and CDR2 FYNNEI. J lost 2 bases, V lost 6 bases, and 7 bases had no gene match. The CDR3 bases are TGTGCCAGCAGGAACGGACAGGCAACCTACGAGCAGTACTTC. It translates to CASRNGQATYEQYF. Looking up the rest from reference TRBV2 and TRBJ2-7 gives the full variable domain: EPEVTQTPSHQVTQMGQEVILRCVPISNHLYFYWYRQILGQKVEFLVSFYNNEISEKSEIFDDQFSVERPDGSNFTLKIRSTKLEDSAMYFCASRNGQATYEQYFGPGTRLTVT.

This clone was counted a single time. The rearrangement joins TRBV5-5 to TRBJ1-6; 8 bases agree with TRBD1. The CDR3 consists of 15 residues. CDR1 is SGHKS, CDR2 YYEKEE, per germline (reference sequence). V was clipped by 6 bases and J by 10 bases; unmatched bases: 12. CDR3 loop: CASTPTGGSGSPLHF. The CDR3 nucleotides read TGTGCCAGCACCCCCACAGGGGGTTCAGGATCACCCCTCCACTTT.

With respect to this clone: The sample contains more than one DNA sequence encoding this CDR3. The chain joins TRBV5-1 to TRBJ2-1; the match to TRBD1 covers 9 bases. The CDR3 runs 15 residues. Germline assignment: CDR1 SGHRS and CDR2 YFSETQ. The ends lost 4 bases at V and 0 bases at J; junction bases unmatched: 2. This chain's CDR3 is CASSLTGGSYNEQFF. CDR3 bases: TGCGCCAGCAGCCTGACAGGGGGCTCCTACAATGAGCAGTTCTTC.

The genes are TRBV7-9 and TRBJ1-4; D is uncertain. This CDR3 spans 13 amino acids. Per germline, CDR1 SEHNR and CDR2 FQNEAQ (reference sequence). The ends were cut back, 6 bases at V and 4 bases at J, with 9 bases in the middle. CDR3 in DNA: TGTGCCAGCAGTGGGGAGGTTAATGAAAAACTGTTTTTT. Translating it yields CASSGEVNEKLFF.

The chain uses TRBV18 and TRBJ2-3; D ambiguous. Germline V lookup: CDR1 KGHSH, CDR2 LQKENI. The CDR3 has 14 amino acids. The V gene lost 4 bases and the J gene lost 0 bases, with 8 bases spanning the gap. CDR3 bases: TGTGCCAGCTCACTTGCGGTTAGCACAGATACGCAGTATTTT. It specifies CASSLAVSTDTQYF.